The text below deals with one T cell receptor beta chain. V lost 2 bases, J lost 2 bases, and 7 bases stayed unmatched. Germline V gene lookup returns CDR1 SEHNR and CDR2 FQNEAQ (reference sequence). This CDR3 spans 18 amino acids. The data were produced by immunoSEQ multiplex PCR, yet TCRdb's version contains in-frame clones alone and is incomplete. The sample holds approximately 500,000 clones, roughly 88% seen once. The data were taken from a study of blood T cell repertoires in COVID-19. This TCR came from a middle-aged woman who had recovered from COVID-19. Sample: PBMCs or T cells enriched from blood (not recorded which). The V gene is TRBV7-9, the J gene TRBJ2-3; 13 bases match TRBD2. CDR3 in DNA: TGTGCCAGCAGCTTATTCGTGACTAGCGGGGGGCTCACAGATACGCAGTATTTT. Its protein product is CASSLFVTSGGLTDTQYF.